This T cell receptor (beta chain) emerged from a study of cytomegalovirus exposure and HLA in healthy donors. Study-level results: Later on, an analysis tied approximately 15,000 TCR beta sequences to HLA alleles at 0.05 false discovery rate. Specificity for CMV antigens was confirmed in vitro for a few of the CMV-associated chains. In an earlier analysis, in under 700 donors, most V segments appeared productive either ~87% or ~30% of the time.

The CDR3 loop spans 13 amino acids. Germline CDR1 SGHNT, CDR2 YENEEA. Primers included in the PCR were 60 Vbeta and 13 Jbeta primers. Sequencing used immunoSEQ multiplex PCR; TCRdb keeps in-frame clones, though not all of them. The sample table includes roughly 100,000 clones. With regard to this clone: No antigen is known for it. One junction end disagrees with the germline gene, perhaps due to a read error.

The TCR comes from a woman aged 25-40 years in good health and CMV-seronegative. V and J are TRBV11-3 and TRBJ1-1; D gene unclear. Sequenced: PBMCs. The CDR3 region has the DNA TGTGCCAGCAGCTTAGATCTCGAAACTGAAGCCTTCTTT. Translating it yields CASSLDLETEAFF. The full variable domain, rest sourced from reference TRBV11-3 and TRBJ1-1, is EAGVVQSPRYKIIEKKQPVAFWCNPISGHNTLYWYLQNLGQGPELLIRYENEEAVDDSQLPKDRFSAERLKGVDSTLKIQPAELGDSAVYLCASSLDLETEAFFGQGTRLTVV.